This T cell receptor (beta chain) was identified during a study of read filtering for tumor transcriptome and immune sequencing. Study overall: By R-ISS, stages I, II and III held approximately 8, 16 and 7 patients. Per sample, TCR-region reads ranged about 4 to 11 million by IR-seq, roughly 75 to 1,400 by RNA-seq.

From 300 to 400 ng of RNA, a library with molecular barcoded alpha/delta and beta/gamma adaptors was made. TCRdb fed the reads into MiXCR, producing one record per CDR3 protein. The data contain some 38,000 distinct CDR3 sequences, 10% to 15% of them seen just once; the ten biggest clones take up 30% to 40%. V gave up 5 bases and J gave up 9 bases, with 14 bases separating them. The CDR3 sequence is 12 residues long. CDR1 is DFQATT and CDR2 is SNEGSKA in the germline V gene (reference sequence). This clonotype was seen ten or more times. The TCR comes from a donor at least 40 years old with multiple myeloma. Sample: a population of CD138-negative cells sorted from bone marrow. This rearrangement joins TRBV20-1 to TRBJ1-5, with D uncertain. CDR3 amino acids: CSAPRPRGPQHF. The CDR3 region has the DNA TGCAGTGCTCCCCGACCCCGGGGGCCCCAGCATTTT.